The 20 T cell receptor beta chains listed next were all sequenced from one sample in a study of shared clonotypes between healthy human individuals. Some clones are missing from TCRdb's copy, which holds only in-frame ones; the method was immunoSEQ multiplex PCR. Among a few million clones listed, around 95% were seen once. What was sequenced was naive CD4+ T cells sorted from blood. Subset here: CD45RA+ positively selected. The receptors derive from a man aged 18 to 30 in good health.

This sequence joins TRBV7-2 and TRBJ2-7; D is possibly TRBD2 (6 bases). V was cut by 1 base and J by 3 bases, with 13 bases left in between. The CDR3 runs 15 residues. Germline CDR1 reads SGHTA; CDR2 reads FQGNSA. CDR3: CASSLEAGRHYEQYF. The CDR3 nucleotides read TGTGCCAGCAGCTTAGAGGCGGGACGCCACTACGAGCAGTACTTC.

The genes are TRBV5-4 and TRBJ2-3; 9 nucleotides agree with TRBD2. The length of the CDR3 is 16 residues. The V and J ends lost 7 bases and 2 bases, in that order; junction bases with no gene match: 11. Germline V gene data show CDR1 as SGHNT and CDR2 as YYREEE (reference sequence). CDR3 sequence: CASGPSLAGFTDTQYF. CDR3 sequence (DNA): TGTGCCAGCGGCCCCTCCCTAGCGGGATTCACAGATACGCAGTATTTT.

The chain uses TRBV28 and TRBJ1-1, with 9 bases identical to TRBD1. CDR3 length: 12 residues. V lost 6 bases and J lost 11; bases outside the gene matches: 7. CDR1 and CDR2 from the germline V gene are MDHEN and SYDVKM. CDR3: CASRSTGGLAFF. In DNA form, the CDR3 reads TGTGCCAGCAGATCCACAGGGGGCTTGGCTTTCTTT.

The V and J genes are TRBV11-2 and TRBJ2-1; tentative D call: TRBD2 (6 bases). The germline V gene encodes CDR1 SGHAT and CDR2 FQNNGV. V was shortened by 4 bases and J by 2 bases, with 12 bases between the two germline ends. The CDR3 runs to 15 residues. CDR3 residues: CASSSLRGTYNEQFF. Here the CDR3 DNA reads TGTGCCAGCAGCTCCCTACGGGGGACCTACAATGAGCAGTTCTTC.

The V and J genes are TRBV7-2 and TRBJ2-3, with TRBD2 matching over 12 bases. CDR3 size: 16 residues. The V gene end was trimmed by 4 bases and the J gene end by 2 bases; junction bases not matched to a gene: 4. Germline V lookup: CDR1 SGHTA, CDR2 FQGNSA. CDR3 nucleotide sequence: TGTGCCAGCAGCTACCGGACTAGCGGGGTCACAGATACGCAGTATTTT. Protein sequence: CASSYRTSGVTDTQYF.

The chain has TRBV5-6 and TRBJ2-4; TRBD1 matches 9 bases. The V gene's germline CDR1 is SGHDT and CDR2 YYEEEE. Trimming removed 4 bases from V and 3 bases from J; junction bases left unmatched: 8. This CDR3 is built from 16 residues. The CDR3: CASSRIPGQGKNIQYF. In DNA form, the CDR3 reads TGTGCCAGCAGCCGAATTCCGGGACAGGGCAAAAACATTCAGTACTTC. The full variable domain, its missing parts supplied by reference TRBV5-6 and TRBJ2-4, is DAGVTQSPTHLIKTRGQQVTLRCSPKSGHDTVSWYQQALGQGPQFIFQYYEEEERQRGNFPDRFSGHQFPNYSSELNVNALLLGDSALYLCASSRIPGQGKNIQYFGAGTRLSVL.

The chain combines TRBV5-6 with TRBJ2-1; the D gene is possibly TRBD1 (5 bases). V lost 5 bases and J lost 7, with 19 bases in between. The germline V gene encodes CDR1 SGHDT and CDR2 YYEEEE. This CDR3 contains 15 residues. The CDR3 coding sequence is TGTGCCAGCAGTTACGACAGAGGACATGGAAATGAGCAGTTCTTC. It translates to CASSYDRGHGNEQFF.

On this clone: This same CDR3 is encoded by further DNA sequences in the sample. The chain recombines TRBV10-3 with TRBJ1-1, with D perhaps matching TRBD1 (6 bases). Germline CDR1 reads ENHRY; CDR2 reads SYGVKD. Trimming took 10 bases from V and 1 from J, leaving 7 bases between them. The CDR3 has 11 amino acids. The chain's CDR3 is CATGENTEAFF. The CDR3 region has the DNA TGTGCCACAGGGGAGAACACTGAAGCTTTCTTT.

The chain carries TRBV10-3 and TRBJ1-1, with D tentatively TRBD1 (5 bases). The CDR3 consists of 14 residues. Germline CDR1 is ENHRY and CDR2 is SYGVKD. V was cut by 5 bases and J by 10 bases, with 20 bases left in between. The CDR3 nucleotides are TGTGCCATCAGTCCCTCCGGACAAGGACTAGCAGCTTTCTTT. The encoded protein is CAISPSGQGLAAFF.

The chain's CDR3 is CASSQSTGTYFTGELFF. CDR3 nucleotide sequence: TGTGCCAGCAGTCAATCTACCGGGACATATTTCACCGGGGAGCTGTTTTTT. V gene TRBV7-9 combines with J gene TRBJ2-2; tentatively, D is TRBD1 (6 bases). The CDR3 loop spans 17 amino acids. Trimming left V 6 bases short and J 4 bases short, with 21 bases between. CDR1 is SEHNR and CDR2 is FQNEAQ in the germline V gene (reference sequence).

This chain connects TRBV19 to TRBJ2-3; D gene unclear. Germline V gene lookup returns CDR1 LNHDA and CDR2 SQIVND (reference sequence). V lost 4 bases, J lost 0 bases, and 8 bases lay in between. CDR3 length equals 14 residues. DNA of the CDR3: TGTGCCAGTAGTAGCGGCCCTAGCACAGATACGCAGTATTTT. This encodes CASSSGPSTDTQYF. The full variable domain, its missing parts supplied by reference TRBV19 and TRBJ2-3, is DGGITQSPKYLFRKEGQNVTLSCEQNLNHDAMYWYRQDPGQGLRLIYYSQIVNDFQKGDIAEGYSVSREKKESFPLTVTSAQKNPTAFYLCASSSGPSTDTQYFGPGTRLTVL.

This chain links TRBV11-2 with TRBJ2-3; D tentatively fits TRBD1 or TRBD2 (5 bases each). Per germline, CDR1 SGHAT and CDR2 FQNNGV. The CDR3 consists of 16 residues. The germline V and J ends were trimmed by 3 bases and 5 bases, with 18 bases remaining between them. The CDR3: CASSFHGTRGRDTQYF. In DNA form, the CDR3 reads TGTGCCAGCAGCTTCCACGGGACCCGCGGTAGAGATACGCAGTATTTT.

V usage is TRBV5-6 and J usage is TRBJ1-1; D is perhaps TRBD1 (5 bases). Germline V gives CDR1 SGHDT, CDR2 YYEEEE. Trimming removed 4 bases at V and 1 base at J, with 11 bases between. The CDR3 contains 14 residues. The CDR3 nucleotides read TGTGCCAGCAGCCCCTACGGGGGGAACACTGAAGCTTTCTTT. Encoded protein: CASSPYGGNTEAFF.

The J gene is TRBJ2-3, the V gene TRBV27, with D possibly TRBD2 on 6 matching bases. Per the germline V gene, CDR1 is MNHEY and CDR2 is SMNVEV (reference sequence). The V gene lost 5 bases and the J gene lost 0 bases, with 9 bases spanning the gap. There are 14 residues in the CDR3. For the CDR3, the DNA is TGTGCCAGCAGTCTAGCGAGTAGCACAGATACGCAGTATTTT. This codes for CASSLASSTDTQYF.

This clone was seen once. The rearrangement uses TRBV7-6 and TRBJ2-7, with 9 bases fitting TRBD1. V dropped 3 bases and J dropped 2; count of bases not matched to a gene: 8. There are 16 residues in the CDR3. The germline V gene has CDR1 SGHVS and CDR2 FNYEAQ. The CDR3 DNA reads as TGTGCCAGCAGCTTGGCCGGGGGACAGGGAACCTACGAGCAGTACTTC. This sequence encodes CASSLAGGQGTYEQYF. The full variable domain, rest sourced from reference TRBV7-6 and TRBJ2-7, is GAGVSQSPRYKVTKRGQDVALRCDPISGHVSLYWYRQALGQGPEFLTYFNYEAQQDKSGLPNDRFSAERPEGSISTLTIQRTEQRDSAMYRCASSLAGGQGTYEQYFGPGTRLTVT.

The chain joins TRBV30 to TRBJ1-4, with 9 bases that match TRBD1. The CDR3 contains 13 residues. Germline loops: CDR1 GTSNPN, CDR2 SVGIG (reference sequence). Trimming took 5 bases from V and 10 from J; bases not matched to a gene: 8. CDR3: CAWLPGQGAKLFF. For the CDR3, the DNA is TGTGCCTGGCTCCCGGGACAGGGCGCAAAACTGTTTTTT.

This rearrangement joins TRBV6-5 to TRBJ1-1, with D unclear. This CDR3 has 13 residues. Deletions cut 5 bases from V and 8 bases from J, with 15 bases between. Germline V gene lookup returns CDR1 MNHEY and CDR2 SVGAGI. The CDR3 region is CASSVRGVTEAFF. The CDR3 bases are TGTGCCAGCAGTGTCCGTGGGGTTACGGAAGCTTTCTTT.

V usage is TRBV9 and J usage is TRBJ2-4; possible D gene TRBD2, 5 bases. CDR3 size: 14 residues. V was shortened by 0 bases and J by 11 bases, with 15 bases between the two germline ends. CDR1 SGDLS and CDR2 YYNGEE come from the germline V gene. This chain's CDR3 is CASSVDGMSGLQYF. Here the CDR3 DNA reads TGTGCCAGCAGCGTAGACGGCATGAGCGGTCTTCAGTACTTC.

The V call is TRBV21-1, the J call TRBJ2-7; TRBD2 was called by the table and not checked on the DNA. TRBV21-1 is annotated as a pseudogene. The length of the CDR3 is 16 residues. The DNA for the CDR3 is TGTGCCAGCAGCCCCGGACTAGCGGGGTGGTACTACGAGCAGTACTTC. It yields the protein CASSPGLAGWYYEQYF.

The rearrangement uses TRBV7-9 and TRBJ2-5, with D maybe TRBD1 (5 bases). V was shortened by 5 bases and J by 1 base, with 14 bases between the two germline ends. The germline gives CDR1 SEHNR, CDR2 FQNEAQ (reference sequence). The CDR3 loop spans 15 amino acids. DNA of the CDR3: TGTGCCAGCAGCCCATCCCGGCAGGGCCAAGAGACCCAGTACTTC. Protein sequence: CASSPSRQGQETQYF.